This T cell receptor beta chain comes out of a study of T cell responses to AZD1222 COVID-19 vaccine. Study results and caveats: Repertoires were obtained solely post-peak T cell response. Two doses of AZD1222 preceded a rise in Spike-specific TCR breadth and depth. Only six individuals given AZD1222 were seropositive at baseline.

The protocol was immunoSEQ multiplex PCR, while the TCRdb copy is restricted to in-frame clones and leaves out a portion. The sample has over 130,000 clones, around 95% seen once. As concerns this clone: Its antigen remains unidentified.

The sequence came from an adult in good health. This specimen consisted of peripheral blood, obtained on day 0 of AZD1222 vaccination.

CDR3 DNA: TGTGCCACCAGTGACAGCCCTACGAATTATGGCTACACCTTC. The encoded protein is CATSDSPTNYGYTF. The chain joins TRBV24-1 to TRBJ1-2, with D uncertain. Deletions cut 4 bases from V and 5 bases from J, with 13 bases between. The CDR3 spans 14 residues. Germline values: CDR1 KGHDR, CDR2 SFDVKD.